This T cell receptor (beta chain) is from a study of cytomegalovirus exposure and HLA in healthy donors. Study-wide points: The study put 160 or so TCR beta chains on its list as cytomegalovirus-associated. The TCR clusters that emerged in the first cohort tended, a later analysis found, to co-occur in the roughly 130 validation repertoires. Accounts indicate the classifier identified cytomegalovirus status with strong specificity and sensitivity.

V lost 3 bases to trimming and J lost 8 bases, with 11 bases between them. The CDR3 length is 13 residues. Looked up from germline, CDR1 is KGHSH and CDR2 is LQKENI. This clone has just one count. What it binds is unknown. TCRdb keeps only in-frame clones here, not all; method: immunoSEQ multiplex PCR. The sample has 130,000 or so clones; approximately 92% are singletons. Sequencing input: PBMCs. This chain links TRBV18 with TRBJ2-1; TRBD2 might be the D (6 bases). This receptor was taken from a woman between 18 and 30 years old in good health and CMV-seronegative. The CDR3 here is CASSPAGTDEQFF. The CDR3 nucleotides are TGTGCCAGCTCACCGGCGGGGACCGATGAGCAGTTCTTC.